This note documents a single TCR beta chain sequence. Its antigen is unknown. No per-base quality is available; no much larger clone lies one base away. TCRbeta CDR3 regions were amplified from genomic DNA by means of the immunoSEQ Assay, a bias-controlled multiplex PCR. Per the source publication's procedure: Within the assay, amplification of reference gene primers was used to estimate how many nucleated cells each sample contained. Sequence reads were collapsed and filtered to measure the absolute abundance of every unique TCRbeta CDR3 rearrangement. For each sample, productive Simpson clonality was calculated by taking the square root of Simpson's diversity index across productive rearrangements. TCRdb provides this immuneACCESS table in a form limited to in-frame rearrangements. Some clones are lacking; in checked studies, under half of them reflect an unresolved V gene, and why the rest are absent is not known. V and J calls and clone size are those listed in that table; D and trimming were worked out from the DNA. The sample records about 320,000 clones, 75% to 90% of which are singletons. The ten largest clones capture roughly 5.3% of the sample.

Participants in the prospective study were aged roughly 18 to 100 years, lived in 20 to 30 United States geographic areas, and enrolled through a virtual design. To assign participants to cohorts, the prospective study relied on clinical history that participants themselves reported in a screening survey and a study questionnaire. ImmuneRACE Cohort 3 recovered participants were defined by two consecutive negative NP/OP PCR tests, healthcare professional clearance, or symptom resolution. In the prospective study, whole blood, serum and a nasopharyngeal or oropharyngeal swab were collected from each participant by mobile phlebotomists. Additional blood draws and questionnaires over an approximately two-month period could optionally be provided by prospective study participants. Blood samples from the prospective study were shipped frozen or at room temperature prior to DNA extraction. The sample comes from a study of blood T cell repertoires in COVID-19 (dated by TCRdb to 2019 to 2021). About the full investigation: Samples from collaborators originated in the United States, Italy and Spain and spanned both the acute and convalescent phases of COVID-19. HLA class I and class II types, where available, came from metadata supplied by the sample provider rather than from assay-based typing. The material from the prospective study consisted of cDNA or gDNA derived from T cells, B-cell-depleted T cells, or PBMCs. Samples came from the ongoing ImmuneRACE study (first 160 participants) plus 1,254 subjects from 6 global collaborators. The repertoires were released in a freely available public database meant as a resource for research on the immune response to SARS-CoV-2. Sample metadata almost always included a de-identified subject ID, COVID-19 status, age in years and sex. Subjects who had been exposed to COVID-19, were actively infected with it, or had recovered from it provided the deeply sampled blood TCRbeta repertoires that made up the dataset.

Results the study describes overall, beyond this receptor: The amount of clinical and demographic metadata varied by source and participant and was provided uncurated.

V is cut back by 1 base and J by 2 bases, with 9 bases in the junction unmatched. Inclusive of the bounding cysteine and phenylalanine, the CDR3 is 18 residues long. This entry keeps only the CDR3 DNA: 54 bases, framed from base 1. Based on the germline V gene, the CDR1 and CDR2 sequences are SGHVS and FQNEAQ. This chain is built from TRBV7-8 and TRBJ2-3; 10 middle bases align to TRBD2. The TCR sequence derives from a man between 60 and 75 years old who had recovered from COVID-19. The sample taken for sequencing was PBMCs or T cells enriched from blood (not recorded which). The CDR3 region reads CASSLGYRGLANTDTQYF. The sequence in DNA is TGTGCCAGCAGCTTAGGGTACCGGGGACTAGCGAACACAGATACGCAGTATTTT.